This T cell receptor beta chain was identified in a study of preoperative IRX-2 immunotherapy in early breast cancer. Only in-frame clones appear in the TCRdb table, and some are missing; sequencing was by immunoSEQ multiplex PCR. Here the sample spans around 25,000 clones, just under 80% being singletons. Treatment reported: preoperative locoregional IRX-2 cytokine immunotherapy. This phase Ib study tested locoregional IRX-2 cytokine immunotherapy given before surgery. The CDR3 loop spans 13 amino acids. In germline, CDR1 is MNHGY, CDR2 SAAAGT. Trimming cost V 4 bases and J 4 bases, with 10 bases left between them.

Here the sequenced sample was lymph node tissue, taken before IRX-2 immunotherapy. The rearrangement joins TRBV6-8 to TRBJ1-2, with D unresolved. The clonotype was recovered from a human donor with breast cancer. The CDR3 DNA reads as TGTGCCAGCAGTTCCCTCAGTCCCTATGGCTACACCTTC. Amino acid sequence: CASSSLSPYGYTF.